One and the same sample provided the 32 T cell receptor beta chains below, sequenced in a study of cytomegalovirus exposure and HLA in healthy donors. PCR amplification relied on 60 Vbeta primers (plus 13 Jbeta primers). Sequenced by immunoSEQ multiplex PCR; TCRdb stores in-frame clones only, minus some. The data show over 95,000 clones, about 80% seen once. Sequencing used PBMCs. The source of these receptors is a female donor in good health and CMV-seronegative.

The rearrangement links TRBV6-1 to TRBJ1-1; a weak D match, TRBD1 (5 bases). Per the germline V gene, CDR1 is MNHNS and CDR2 is SASEGT. V was pared by 1 base and J by 6 bases, with 21 bases between. The CDR3 runs 17 residues. The CDR3 DNA reads TGTGCCAGCAGTGAAGACTTTCCCAGTCGGCGGGGGGCTGAAGCTTTCTTT. It is translated as CASSEDFPSRRGAEAFF.

The chain joins TRBV15 to TRBJ2-1, with 9 bases that match TRBD1. V lost 0 bases, J lost 5 bases, and 8 bases stayed unmatched. This CDR3 region has 17 residues. CDR1 is LNHNV, CDR2 YYDKDF, per germline (reference sequence). As DNA, the CDR3 is TGTGCCACCAGCAGAGAGTCCTCCGGGACAGGGAACAATGAGCAGTTCTTC. Translated, it gives CATSRESSGTGNNEQFF.

This clone was picked up a small number of times. The rearrangement joins TRBV7-9 to TRBJ2-1; no clear D gene. Trimming took off 3 bases at V and 8 bases at J, with 5 bases between the two ends. This CDR3 region has 11 residues. CDR1 and CDR2 (germline): SEHNR, FQNEAQ (reference sequence). This chain's CDR3 is CASSFSDEQFF. The CDR3, as DNA: TGTGCCAGCAGCTTTTCCGATGAGCAGTTCTTC.

The V and J genes are TRBV19 and TRBJ1-5; no clear D. CDR1 and CDR2 from the germline V gene are LNHDA and SQIVND (reference sequence). The CDR3 contains 14 residues. Trimming removed 6 bases at V and 7 bases at J, with 16 bases between. Here the CDR3 DNA reads TGTGCCAGTAGCCCCCGGTGGGGAGGCCAGCCCCAGCATTTT. This codes for CASSPRWGGQPQHF.

The chain links TRBV4-3 to TRBJ2-1; no firm D call. CDR1 is LGHNA and CDR2 is YSLEER in the germline V gene. There are 15 residues in the CDR3. V lost 0 bases and J lost 8, with 14 bases in between. The CDR3 here is CASSQDLSGPDEQFF. For the CDR3, the DNA is TGCGCCAGCAGCCAAGATTTGTCAGGTCCCGATGAGCAGTTCTTC.

The V and J genes are TRBV19 and TRBJ1-2, with 11 bases identical to TRBD1. The V gene's germline CDR1 is LNHDA and CDR2 SQIVND (reference sequence). Trimming removed 8 bases from V and 6 bases from J; junction bases left unmatched: 8. CDR3 size: 14 residues. Here the CDR3 reads CASRQQDRGHGYTF. CDR3 bases: TGTGCCAGTCGACAGCAGGACAGGGGGCATGGCTACACCTTC.

The chain links TRBV7-8 to TRBJ2-1; D remains unclear. CDR3 length equals 14 residues. Trimming took 5 bases from V and 0 from J, leaving 8 bases between them. Germline V gene data show CDR1 as SGHVS and CDR2 as FQNEAQ. The chain's CDR3 is CASSPTASYNEQFF. The CDR3 nucleotides read TGTGCCAGCAGCCCTACAGCCTCCTACAATGAGCAGTTCTTC.

The chain uses TRBV7-9 and TRBJ2-2, with 8 bases identical to TRBD2. This CDR3 comprises 15 residues. Trimming cost V 11 bases and J 5 bases; bases outside gene matches: 13. Germline values: CDR1 SEHNR, CDR2 FQNEAQ (reference sequence). CDR3 DNA: TGTGCCGGCGCAGGGGAAGCGGGGGTGACCGGGGAGCTGTTTTTT. It codes for CAGAGEAGVTGELFF.

The chain couples TRBV14 to TRBJ1-6; the D gene is possibly TRBD1 (5 bases). Trimming left V 1 base short and J 7 bases short, with 11 bases between. The CDR3 has 15 residues. Germline lookup yields CDR1 SGHDN and CDR2 FVKESK. CDR3 coding DNA: TGTGCCAGCAGCCAAGGAAACCAGGGCAATTCACCCCTCCACTTT. Protein: CASSQGNQGNSPLHF.

The gene calls are TRBV27 and TRBJ1-5; weak D call: TRBD1 (6 bases). The CDR3 sequence is 13 residues long. V was shortened by 7 bases and J by 6 bases, with 13 bases between the two germline ends. The germline V gene encodes CDR1 MNHEY and CDR2 SMNVEV (reference sequence). CDR3 nucleotide sequence: TGTGCCAGCACCAGGGGAATTGGTCAGCCCCAGCATTTT. This translates into CASTRGIGQPQHF.

This clone was seen once. The chain combines TRBV6-5 with TRBJ2-7; TRBD1 matches at 11 bases. The length of the CDR3 is 15 residues. With 0 bases clipped from V and 3 bases from J, the junction kept 1 base outside the gene matches. Germline values: CDR1 MNHEY, CDR2 SVGAGI. Written as DNA, the CDR3 is TGTGCCAGCAGTTACTCCGGGACAGGGGGCTACGAGCAGTACTTC. Translation gives CASSYSGTGGYEQYF.

Notes on this clone: Other DNA sequences within the sample encode an identical CDR3. The chain joins TRBV6-6 to TRBJ2-1, with 8 bases matching TRBD2. V shed 7 bases and J 9 bases; nucleotides not matched to a gene: 11. Germline V gene data show CDR1 as MNHNY and CDR2 as SVGAGI (reference sequence). CDR3 length: 14 amino acids. CDR3 sequence reads: CASNSGGALGEQFF. Here the CDR3 DNA reads TGTGCCAGCAACTCCGGGGGGGCCTTAGGTGAGCAGTTCTTC.

The V gene is TRBV15, the J gene TRBJ2-5; weak D call: TRBD1 (6 bases). Trimming left V 8 bases short and J 5 bases short, with 12 bases between. Germline values: CDR1 LNHNV, CDR2 YYDKDF (reference sequence). The CDR3 contains 12 residues. The CDR3 DNA is TGTGCCACCTTGGGGGCCGGGGAGACCCAGTACTTC. Its protein is CATLGAGETQYF.

This chain uses TRBV6-1 with TRBJ2-6; 9 nucleotides agree with TRBD1. Germline V gene data show CDR1 as MNHNS and CDR2 as SASEGT. V was clipped by 8 bases and J by 3 bases; unmatched bases: 5. This CDR3 region has 15 residues. CDR3 in amino acids: CASWTGEVGANVLTF. CDR3 bases: TGTGCCAGCTGGACAGGGGAGGTTGGGGCCAACGTCCTGACTTTC.

The rearrangement joins TRBV7-9 to TRBJ2-7, with D possibly being TRBD2 (5 bases). Trimming left V 2 bases short and J 6 bases short, with 11 bases between. This CDR3 has 13 amino acids. Germline loops: CDR1 SEHNR, CDR2 FQNEAQ (reference sequence). Here the CDR3 reads CASSLQFRGEQYF. The CDR3 DNA sequence: TGTGCCAGCAGCTTACAATTCCGGGGCGAGCAGTACTTC.

This clone has just one count. This chain links TRBV5-1 with TRBJ2-7, with TRBD2 as a possible D gene (7 bases). The CDR3 loop spans 15 amino acids. V lost 0 bases to trimming and J lost 3 bases, with 13 bases between them. The germline V gene encodes CDR1 SGHRS and CDR2 YFSETQ. CDR3 in DNA: TGCGCCAGCAGCTTGGGGGCGGGGGCCGACTACGAGCAGTACTTC. This translates into CASSLGAGADYEQYF.

A single count supports this clone. This rearrangement joins TRBV5-4 to TRBJ2-5, with D possibly being TRBD1 (6 bases). The germline V gene has CDR1 SGHNT and CDR2 YYREEE (reference sequence). The germline V and J ends were trimmed by 0 bases and 5 bases, with 11 bases remaining between them. CDR3 length: 14 residues. The CDR3 nucleotides read TGTGCCAGCAGCTTGGACCTCCAGGGGGAGACCCAGTACTTC. As protein: CASSLDLQGETQYF.

V gene TRBV7-2 combines with J gene TRBJ2-7; 7 bases line up with TRBD2. CDR3 length: 15 residues. Germline lookup yields CDR1 SGHTA and CDR2 FQGNSA. The V segment lost 3 bases and the J segment 0 bases; nucleotides outside the gene matches: 5. CDR3 region: CASSLGGTSSYEQYF. The CDR3 DNA follows: TGTGCCAGCAGCTTGGGGGGGACGAGCTCCTACGAGCAGTACTTC.

V gene TRBV10-1 combines with J gene TRBJ2-6; D remains ambiguous. Per the germline V gene, CDR1 is WNHNN and CDR2 is SYGVQD (reference sequence). The CDR3 has 14 residues. Deletions cut 4 bases from V and 1 base from J, with 5 bases between. CDR3 residues: CASSGVSGANVLTF. The CDR3 coding sequence is TGCGCCAGCAGTGGCGTGTCTGGGGCCAACGTCCTGACTTTC.

The chain recombines TRBV30 with TRBJ1-5; a weak D match, TRBD1 (6 bases). Germline CDR1 is GTSNPN and CDR2 is SVGIG (reference sequence). The CDR3 is 13 residues long. Trimming cost V 1 base and J 5 bases, with 9 bases left between them. The CDR3 DNA follows: TGTGCCTGGAGTGAAGGGGGAGATCAGCCCCAGCATTTT. Translation: CAWSEGGDQPQHF.

The chain recombines TRBV7-9 with TRBJ2-7; a weak D match, TRBD1 (5 bases). The V gene's germline CDR1 is SEHNR and CDR2 FQNEAQ (reference sequence). V lost 1 base to trimming and J lost 4 bases, with 11 bases between them. This CDR3 contains 14 residues. This chain's CDR3 is CASSLEGVGYEQYF. The CDR3 region has the DNA TGTGCCAGCAGCTTAGAAGGGGTGGGATACGAGCAGTACTTC. Based on the CDR3 plus reference TRBV7-9 and TRBJ2-7, the full variable domain is DTGVSQNPRHKITKRGQNVTFRCDPISEHNRLYWYRQTLGQGPEFLTYFQNEAQLEKSRLLSDRFSAERPKGSFSTLEIQRTEQGDSAMYLCASSLEGVGYEQYFGPGTRLTVT.

The V gene is TRBV4-3, the J gene TRBJ2-3; 9 bases map to TRBD2. Germline-derived CDR1 and CDR2 are LGHNA and YSLEER. The trim removed 3 bases at V and 5 bases at J, leaving 3 bases unmatched. This CDR3 has 14 amino acids. As DNA, the CDR3 is TGCGCCAGCAGCCAGCGGGGGGGTGGAGATACGCAGTATTTT. Residues: CASSQRGGGDTQYF.

The chain combines TRBV5-6 with TRBJ1-4, with D tentatively TRBD1 (5 bases). Germline V gene sequence: CDR1 SGHDT, CDR2 YYEEEE. V gave up 4 bases and J gave up 7 bases, with 8 bases separating them. The CDR3 contains 12 residues. DNA for the CDR3: TGTGCCAGCAGCGGGGGGGGTGAAAAACTGTTTTTT. This codes for CASSGGGEKLFF. Together with reference TRBV5-6 and TRBJ1-4, the CDR3 gives the full variable domain: DAGVTQSPTHLIKTRGQQVTLRCSPKSGHDTVSWYQQALGQGPQFIFQYYEEEERQRGNFPDRFSGHQFPNYSSELNVNALLLGDSALYLCASSGGGEKLFFGSGTQLSVL.

This clone was detected a few times. The chain recombines TRBV2 with TRBJ1-2; 8 bases line up with TRBD1. Germline V CDR1 and CDR2: SNHLY, FYNNEI. This CDR3 is 14 amino acids long. V trimming: 3 bases; J trimming: 7 bases; junction bases outside the gene matches: 7. CDR3 protein: CASSDHTGGSGYTF. Here the CDR3 DNA reads TGTGCCAGCAGTGACCACACAGGGGGGAGTGGCTACACCTTC.

J is TRBJ1-2 and V is TRBV7-9; no reliable D call. This CDR3 spans 11 amino acids. Trimming left V 5 bases short and J 7 bases short, with 8 bases between. Germline CDR1 and CDR2: SEHNR and FQNEAQ (reference sequence). The CDR3 bases are TGTGCCAGCAGCAATGCTAGTGGCTACACCTTC. The encoded protein is CASSNASGYTF.

The J gene is TRBJ2-3, the V gene TRBV7-2; TRBD2 is a possible D gene (7 bases). The V end lost 6 bases, the J end lost 3 bases, and 16 bases lay between the germline ends. The CDR3 sequence is 15 residues long. Germline assignment: CDR1 SGHTA and CDR2 FQGNSA. CDR3 coding DNA: TGTGCCAGCAGACAAACAGGGCGGGGGACAGATACGCAGTATTTT. The encoded protein is CASRQTGRGTDTQYF.

V and J are TRBV27 and TRBJ2-2, with 7 bases matching TRBD2. Trimming took 5 bases from V and 0 from J; bases not matched to a gene: 6. The CDR3 contains 16 residues. In germline, CDR1 is MNHEY, CDR2 SMNVEV (reference sequence). The CDR3 is CASSLGGGSNTGELFF. The CDR3 nucleotides are TGTGCCAGCAGTCTGGGCGGGGGATCGAACACCGGGGAGCTGTTTTTT.

This chain links TRBV11-2 with TRBJ2-3, with 12 bases lining up with TRBD2. Looked up from germline, CDR1 is SGHAT and CDR2 is FQNNGV. The trim removed 5 bases at V and 0 bases at J, leaving 3 bases unmatched. The CDR3 covers 16 residues. The CDR3 region has the DNA TGTGCCAGCAGCATTGGACTAGCGGGGAGCACAGATACGCAGTATTTT. It codes for CASSIGLAGSTDTQYF.

This clone has more than one count but fewer than ten. CDR3 coding DNA: TGTGCCATCAGAACAGGGGTAGGCTATGGCTACACCTTC. This gives the protein CAIRTGVGYGYTF. The chain carries TRBV10-3 and TRBJ1-2; 7 positions agree with TRBD1. J was trimmed by 4 bases and V by 6 bases; bases with no gene match: 5. This CDR3 spans 13 amino acids. Germline V lookup: CDR1 ENHRY, CDR2 SYGVKD.

The chain carries TRBV18 and TRBJ1-1, with 7 bases lining up with TRBD1. The CDR3 is 14 residues long. The germline V gene encodes CDR1 KGHSH and CDR2 LQKENI. V lost 3 bases, J lost 1 base, and 2 bases stayed unmatched. The CDR3 reads CASSPDRTNTEAFF. CDR3 sequence (DNA): TGTGCCAGCTCACCGGACAGGACGAACACTGAAGCTTTCTTT.

This clone was observed a single time. The chain joins TRBV21-1 to TRBJ1-2; TRBD1, the table's D call, was not compared with the DNA. TRBV21-1 has pseudogene status. The CDR3 has 17 amino acids. Here the CDR3 reads CASSKVIGPGGNYGYTF. In nucleotides, the CDR3 is TGTGCCAGCAGCAAAGTAATCGGCCCAGGGGGGAACTATGGCTACACCTTC.

The chain employs TRBV29-1 and TRBJ1-1; no clear D gene. Germline V CDR1 and CDR2: SQVTM, ANQGSEA. Trimming removed 7 bases from V and 2 bases from J, with 8 bases in between. This CDR3 comprises 11 residues. CDR3 DNA sequence: TGCAGCGCTACCCCAAACACTGAAGCTTTCTTT. Protein: CSATPNTEAFF. Variable domain in full (rest from reference TRBV29-1 and TRBJ1-1): SAVISQKPSRDICQRGTSLTIQCQVDSQVTMMFWYRQQPGQSLTLIATANQGSEATYESGFVIDKFPISRPNLTFSTLTVSNMSPEDSSIYLCSATPNTEAFFGQGTRLTVV.